A single sample is the source of the 3 T cell receptor beta chains below, sequenced in a study of T cells in localized non-small cell lung cancer. Using immunoSEQ multiplex PCR, the repertoire was profiled, and TCRdb retains in-frame clones only, with some absent. The sample gives 130,000 or so clones, roughly nine tenths of which show up once; 1.7% is in the top ten. The sample here was peripheral blood, taken before any cancer treatment. Receptors were obtained from a female donor over 55 with stage I lung adenocarcinoma.

The rearrangement links TRBV7-9 to TRBJ1-2; D might be TRBD1 (5 bases). Germline values: CDR1 SEHNR, CDR2 FQNEAQ (reference sequence). The germline V and J ends were trimmed by 1 base and 2 bases, with 11 bases remaining between them. This CDR3 comprises 15 residues. The CDR3 reads CASSLVNRQNYGYTF. The CDR3 nucleotides are TGTGCCAGCAGCTTAGTGAACAGGCAAAACTATGGCTACACCTTC. The full variable domain, rest sourced from reference TRBV7-9 and TRBJ1-2, is DTGVSQNPRHKITKRGQNVTFRCDPISEHNRLYWYRQTLGQGPEFLTYFQNEAQLEKSRLLSDRFSAERPKGSFSTLEIQRTEQGDSAMYLCASSLVNRQNYGYTFGSGTRLTVV.

The rearrangement links TRBV15 to TRBJ1-2; 11 nucleotides align to TRBD1. The V gene end was trimmed by 4 bases and the J gene end by 4 bases; junction bases not matched to a gene: 5. Germline CDR1 LNHNV, CDR2 YYDKDF (reference sequence). CDR3 size: 15 residues. The CDR3 DNA follows: TGTGCCACCAGCACAAGGACAGGGGGCCCCTATGGCTACACCTTC. Its protein product is CATSTRTGGPYGYTF.

The chain couples TRBV28 to TRBJ2-7; perhaps D is TRBD1 or TRBD2 (6 bases each). This CDR3 comprises 15 residues. V lost 6 bases and J 7 bases, leaving 22 bases between the germline ends. Per the germline V gene, CDR1 is MDHEN and CDR2 is SYDVKM. CDR3 protein: CASSGRGHPLGEQYF. The CDR3 region has the DNA TGTGCCAGCAGCGGGCGGGGACACCCCCTGGGGGAGCAGTACTTC.